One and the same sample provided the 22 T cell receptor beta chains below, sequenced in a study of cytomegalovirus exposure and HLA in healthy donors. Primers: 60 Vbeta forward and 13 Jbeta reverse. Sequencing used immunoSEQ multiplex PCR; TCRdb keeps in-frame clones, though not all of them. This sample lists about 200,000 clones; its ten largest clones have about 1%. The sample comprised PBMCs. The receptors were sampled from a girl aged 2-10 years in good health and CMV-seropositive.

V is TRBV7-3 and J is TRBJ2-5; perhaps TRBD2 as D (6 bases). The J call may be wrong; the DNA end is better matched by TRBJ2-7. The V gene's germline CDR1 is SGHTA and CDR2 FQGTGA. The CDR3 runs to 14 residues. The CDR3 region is CASSLGGDNYEQYF. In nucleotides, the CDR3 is TGTGCCAGCAGCTTAGGCGGGGATAACTACGAGCAGTACTTC.

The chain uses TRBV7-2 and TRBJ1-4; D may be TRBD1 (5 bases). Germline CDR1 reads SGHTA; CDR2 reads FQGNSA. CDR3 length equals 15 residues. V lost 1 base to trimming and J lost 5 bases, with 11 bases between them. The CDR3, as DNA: TGTGCCAGCAGCTTAGGGGTGGGGGGGAATGAAAAACTGTTTTTT. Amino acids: CASSLGVGGNEKLFF.

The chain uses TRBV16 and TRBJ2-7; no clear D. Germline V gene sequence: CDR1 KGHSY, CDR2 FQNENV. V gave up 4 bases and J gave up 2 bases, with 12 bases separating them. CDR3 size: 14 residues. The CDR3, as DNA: TGTGCCAGCAGCCCATCGGGCCTGCCCTACGAGCAGTACTTC. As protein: CASSPSGLPYEQYF.

CDR3 sequence reads: CASSGGGAGQPQHF. The DNA of the CDR3 is TGTGCCAGTAGTGGTGGAGGGGCAGGTCAGCCCCAGCATTTT. The V call is TRBV19, the J call TRBJ1-5, with D tentatively TRBD1 (5 bases). In germline, CDR1 is LNHDA, CDR2 SQIVND (reference sequence). Trimming took off 5 bases at V and 6 bases at J, with 14 bases between the two ends. This CDR3 is 14 amino acids long.

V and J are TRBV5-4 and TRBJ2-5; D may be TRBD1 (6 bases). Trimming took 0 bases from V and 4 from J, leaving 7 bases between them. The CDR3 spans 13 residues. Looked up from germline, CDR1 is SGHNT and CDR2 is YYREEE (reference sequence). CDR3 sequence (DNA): TGTGCCAGCAGCTTGGTAGGGGGAGAGACCCAGTACTTC. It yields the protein CASSLVGGETQYF.

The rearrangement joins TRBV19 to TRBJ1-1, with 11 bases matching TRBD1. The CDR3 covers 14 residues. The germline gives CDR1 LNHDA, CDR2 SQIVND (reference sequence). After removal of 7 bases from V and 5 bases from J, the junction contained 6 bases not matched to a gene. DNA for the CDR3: TGTGCCAGTACTACTGGACAGGGGGCGACTGAAGCTTTCTTT. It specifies CASTTGQGATEAFF.

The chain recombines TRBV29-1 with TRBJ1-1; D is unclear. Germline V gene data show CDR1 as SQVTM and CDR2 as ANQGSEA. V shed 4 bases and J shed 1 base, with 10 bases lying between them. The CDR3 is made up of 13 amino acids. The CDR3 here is CSVVRQENTEAFF. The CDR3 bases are TGCAGCGTTGTTCGGCAGGAGAACACTGAAGCTTTCTTT.

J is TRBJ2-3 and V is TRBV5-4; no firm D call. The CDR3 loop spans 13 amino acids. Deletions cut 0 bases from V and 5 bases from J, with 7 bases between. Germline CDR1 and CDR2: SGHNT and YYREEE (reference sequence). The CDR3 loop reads CASSLDKRDTQYF. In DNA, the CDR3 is TGTGCCAGCAGCTTGGATAAGCGAGATACGCAGTATTTT.

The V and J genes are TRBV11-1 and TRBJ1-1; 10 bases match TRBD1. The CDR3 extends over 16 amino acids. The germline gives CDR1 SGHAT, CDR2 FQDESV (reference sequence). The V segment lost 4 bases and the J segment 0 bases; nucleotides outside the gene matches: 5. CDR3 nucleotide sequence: TGTGCCAGCAGCTACGGGACAGGGGATATGAACACTGAAGCTTTCTTT. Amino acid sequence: CASSYGTGDMNTEAFF.

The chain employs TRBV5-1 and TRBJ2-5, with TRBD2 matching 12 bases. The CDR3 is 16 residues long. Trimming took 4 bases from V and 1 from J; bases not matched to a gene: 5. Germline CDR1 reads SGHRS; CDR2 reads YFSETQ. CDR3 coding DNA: TGCGCCAGCAGCCGGAGACTAGCGGGAGTCCAAGAGACCCAGTACTTC. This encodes CASSRRLAGVQETQYF.

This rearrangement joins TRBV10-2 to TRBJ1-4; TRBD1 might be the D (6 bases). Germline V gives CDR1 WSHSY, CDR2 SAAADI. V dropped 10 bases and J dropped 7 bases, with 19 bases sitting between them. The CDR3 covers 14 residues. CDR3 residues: CATNSGDTGEKLFF. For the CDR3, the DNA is TGCGCCACCAACTCCGGGGACACGGGTGAAAAACTGTTTTTT.

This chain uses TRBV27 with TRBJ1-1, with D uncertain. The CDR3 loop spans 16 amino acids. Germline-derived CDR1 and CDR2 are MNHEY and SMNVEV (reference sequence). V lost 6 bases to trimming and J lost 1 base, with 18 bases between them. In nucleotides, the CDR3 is TGTGCCAGCAGGAGAAAACCGGACGAGGGGAACACTGAAGCTTTCTTT. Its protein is CASRRKPDEGNTEAFF.

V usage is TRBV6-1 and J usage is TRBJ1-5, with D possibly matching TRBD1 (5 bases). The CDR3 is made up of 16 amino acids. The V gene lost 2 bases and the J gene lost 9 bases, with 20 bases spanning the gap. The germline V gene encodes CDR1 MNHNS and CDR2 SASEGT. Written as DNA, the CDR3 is TGTGCCAGCAGTGAATTTTCCGGGCTAATCGGGGGGCCCCAGCATTTT. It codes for CASSEFSGLIGGPQHF.

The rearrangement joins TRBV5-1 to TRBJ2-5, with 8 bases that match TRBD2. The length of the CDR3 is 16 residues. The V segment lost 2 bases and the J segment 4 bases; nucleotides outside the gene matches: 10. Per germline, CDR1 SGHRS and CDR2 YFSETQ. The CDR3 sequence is CASSFSGTRATETQYF. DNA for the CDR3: TGCGCCAGCAGCTTCTCCGGGACTAGAGCTACAGAGACCCAGTACTTC.

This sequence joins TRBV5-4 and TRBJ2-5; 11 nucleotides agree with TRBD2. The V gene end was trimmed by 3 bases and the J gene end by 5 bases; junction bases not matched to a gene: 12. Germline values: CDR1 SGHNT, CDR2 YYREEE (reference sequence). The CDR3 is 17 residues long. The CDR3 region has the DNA TGTGCCAGCAGCTCCAGGGCTATGGGACTAGCGGATGAGACCCAGTACTTC. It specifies CASSSRAMGLADETQYF.

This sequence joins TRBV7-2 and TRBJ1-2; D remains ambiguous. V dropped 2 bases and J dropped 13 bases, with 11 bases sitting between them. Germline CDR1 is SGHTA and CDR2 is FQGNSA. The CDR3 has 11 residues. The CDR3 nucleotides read TGTGCCAGCAGCTTATTTGGGAGCTGCACCTTC. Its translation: CASSLFGSCTF.

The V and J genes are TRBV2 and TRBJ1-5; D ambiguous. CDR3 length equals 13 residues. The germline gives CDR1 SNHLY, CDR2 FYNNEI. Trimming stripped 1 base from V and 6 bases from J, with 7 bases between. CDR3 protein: CASSEDGPQPQHF. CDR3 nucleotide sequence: TGTGCCAGCAGTGAAGATGGGCCTCAGCCCCAGCATTTT.

CDR3 nucleotides: TGTGCCAGCAGCGTCACAGGGGCCCAAGAGACCCAGTACTTC. Translation: CASSVTGAQETQYF. The V call is TRBV7-2, the J call TRBJ2-5; 7 nucleotides agree with TRBD1. This CDR3 is built from 14 residues. J lost 1 base, V lost 5 bases, and 4 bases had no gene match. In germline, CDR1 is SGHTA, CDR2 FQGNSA.

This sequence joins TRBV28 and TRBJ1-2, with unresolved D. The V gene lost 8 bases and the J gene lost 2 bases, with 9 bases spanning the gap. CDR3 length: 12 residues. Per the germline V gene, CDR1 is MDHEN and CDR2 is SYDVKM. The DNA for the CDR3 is TGTGCCAGCGAAGCCGGGAACTATGGCTACACCTTC. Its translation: CASEAGNYGYTF.

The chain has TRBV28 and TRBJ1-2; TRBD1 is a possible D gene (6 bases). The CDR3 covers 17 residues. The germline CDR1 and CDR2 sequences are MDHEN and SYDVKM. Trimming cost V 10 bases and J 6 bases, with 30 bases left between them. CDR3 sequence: CAILSGTRLYGVDGYTF. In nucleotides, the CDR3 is TGTGCCATTCTCTCCGGGACACGTCTCTACGGGGTCGATGGCTACACCTTC.

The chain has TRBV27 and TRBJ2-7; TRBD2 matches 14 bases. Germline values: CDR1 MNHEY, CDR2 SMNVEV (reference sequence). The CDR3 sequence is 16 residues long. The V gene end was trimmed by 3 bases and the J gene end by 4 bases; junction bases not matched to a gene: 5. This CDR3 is CASSFSGLAGAYEQYF. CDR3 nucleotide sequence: TGTGCCAGCAGTTTTTCGGGACTAGCGGGAGCTTACGAGCAGTACTTC.

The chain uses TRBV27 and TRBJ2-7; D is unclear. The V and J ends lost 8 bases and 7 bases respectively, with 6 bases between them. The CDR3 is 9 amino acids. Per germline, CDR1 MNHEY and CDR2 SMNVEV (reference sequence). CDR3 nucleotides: TGTGCCAGCCTCCCTGAGCAGTACTTC. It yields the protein CASLPEQYF.